Each of the 26 T cell receptor beta chains below was sequenced from the same sample in a study of breast tumors, draining lymph nodes, adjacent tissues. Breast cancer patients provided tissue from their axillary draining lymph nodes. TCRdb re-analysed the multiplex PCR reads in MiXCR, keeping a single row per CDR3 protein. The repertoire holds about 200,000 distinct CDR3 sequences, with 25% to 40% as singletons. Sequences were obtained from axillary lymph node tissue. The receptors originated from a female donor with breast cancer. Some clones in this sample may be carry-over from other donors' samples.

This clonotype appeared a few times. This could be a read error, since a much larger clone is one nucleotide away. This sequence joins TRBV2 and TRBJ2-1; 9 bases map to TRBD2. This CDR3 region has 14 residues. The germline V gene has CDR1 SNHLY and CDR2 FYNNEI. The DNA of the CDR3 is TGTGCCAGCAGCCCTAGCGGGGAATACAGTGAGCAGTTCTTC. It is translated as CASSPSGEYSEQFF.

This clonotype has at least ten counts. V usage is TRBV24-1 and J usage is TRBJ2-1, with a weak D call TRBD1 (5 bases). The length of the CDR3 is 16 residues. V lost 4 bases and J 9 bases, leaving 21 bases between the germline ends. Germline CDR1 KGHDR, CDR2 SFDVKD. CDR3 DNA sequence: TGTGCCACCAGTGAGTATAGGACAAGAGGCGGCGGTGAGCAGTTCTTC. This gives the protein CATSEYRTRGGGEQFF.

Remarks on this clonotype: One end of the junction fails to match germline, which may point to a read error. This chain links TRBV3-1 with TRBJ1-3; TRBD1 matches at 7 bases. From germline, CDR1 is LGHDT and CDR2 YNNKEL (reference sequence). CDR3 length: 16 amino acids. The CDR3 loop reads CASSPTGLGYGYTIYF. DNA for the CDR3: TGCGCCAGCAGCCCGACAGGGCTGGGCTATGGCTACACCATATATTTT.

This clonotype was counted many times. The genes are TRBV7-9 and TRBJ2-7; D is undetermined. Trimming took off 5 bases at V and 6 bases at J, with 14 bases between the two ends. CDR1 and CDR2 (germline): SEHNR, FQNEAQ (reference sequence). This CDR3 comprises 13 residues. The CDR3 bases are TGTGCCAGCAGCCCAGTGGGCCTTCCCGAGCAGTACTTC. This gives the protein CASSPVGLPEQYF.

Details on this clonotype: The junction shows a germline mismatch at one end, possibly a read error. The genes are TRBV6-2 or TRBV6-3 and TRBJ2-1; TRBD2 matches 9 bases. This CDR3 is 16 amino acids long. Per germline, CDR1 MNHEY and CDR2 SVGEGT. CDR3 sequence (DNA): TGTGCCAGCAGTCACGGACTAGCGCCGCTTTACAGTGAGCAGTTCTTC. Protein product: CASSHGLAPLYSEQFF.

This clonotype was recorded at least ten times. This sequence joins TRBV2 and TRBJ2-3; D remains unclear. This CDR3 is 13 amino acids long. The germline V gene encodes CDR1 SNHLY and CDR2 FYNNEI. V was shortened by 4 bases and J by 0 bases, with 5 bases between the two germline ends. The CDR3 DNA follows: TGTGCCAGCAGTGGGGCTAGCACAGATACGCAGTATTTT. It specifies CASSGASTDTQYF.

This clonotype was counted many times. The chain uses TRBV6-2 or TRBV6-3 and TRBJ2-5, with 8 positions matching TRBD1. With V trimmed by 6 bases and J by 5 bases, 14 bases remained unmatched. Germline CDR1 MNHEY, CDR2 SVGEGT. This CDR3 contains 16 residues. The CDR3 region is CASSLYTRGRRETQYF. CDR3 DNA sequence: TGTGCCAGCAGCCTCTACACCAGGGGGCGCCGGGAGACCCAGTACTTC.

This clonotype came up many times. This sequence joins TRBV4-1 and TRBJ2-3, with TRBD2 matching over 14 bases. V lost 0 bases, J lost 5 bases, and 7 bases stayed unmatched. This CDR3 is built from 18 residues. The germline CDR1 and CDR2 sequences are MGHRA and YSYEKL. CDR3 sequence reads: CASSQEWGLAGVEDTQYF. CDR3 bases: TGCGCCAGCAGCCAAGAGTGGGGACTAGCGGGAGTTGAAGATACGCAGTATTTT.

This clonotype was counted many times. The chain has TRBV27 and TRBJ2-1, with a possible D match to TRBD2 (6 bases). The germline gives CDR1 MNHEY, CDR2 SMNVEV (reference sequence). CDR3 length: 16 residues. V lost 0 bases, J lost 2 bases, and 11 bases lay in between. The CDR3, as DNA: TGTGCCAGCAGTTTATCGACGACTAGGGCCTACAATGAGCAGTTCTTC. Residues: CASSLSTTRAYNEQFF.

Regarding this clonotype: This could be a read error, since a much larger clone is one nucleotide away. V usage is TRBV13 and J usage is TRBJ1-2; D may be TRBD1 (5 bases). Germline V gene lookup returns CDR1 PRHDT and CDR2 FYEKMQ (reference sequence). Deletions cut 8 bases from V and 3 bases from J, with 13 bases between. This CDR3 spans 13 amino acids. CDR3 sequence reads: CASAGLPDYGYTF. The CDR3 bases are TGTGCCAGCGCGGGGCTCCCCGACTATGGCTACACCTTC.

Many counts were recorded for this clonotype. The V and J genes are TRBV2 and TRBJ2-6; 8 bases fit TRBD2. With 6 bases clipped from V and 0 bases from J, the junction kept 4 bases outside the gene matches. CDR1 SNHLY and CDR2 FYNNEI come from the germline V gene. CDR3 length equals 16 residues. DNA of the CDR3: TGTGCCAGCAGAATCCGGGGGGGCTCTGGGGCCAACGTCCTGACTTTC. Translated: CASRIRGGSGANVLTF. Drawing the rest from reference TRBV2 and TRBJ2-6, the complete variable domain is EPEVTQTPSHQVTQMGQEVILRCVPISNHLYFYWYRQILGQKVEFLVSFYNNEISEKSEIFDDQFSVERPDGSNFTLKIRSTKLEDSAMYFCASRIRGGSGANVLTFGAGSRLTVL.

The genes are TRBV30 and TRBJ2-1; D gene unclear. V lost 0 bases and J lost 7, with 10 bases in between. From germline, CDR1 is GTSNPN and CDR2 SVGIG (reference sequence). The CDR3 totals 13 residues. CDR3 sequence: CAWSVFELNEQFF. CDR3 coding DNA: TGTGCCTGGAGTGTTTTTGAACTAAATGAGCAGTTCTTC.

This clonotype has a count of ten or more. The chain joins TRBV15 to TRBJ2-1, with a weak D call TRBD2 (6 bases). In germline, CDR1 is LNHNV, CDR2 YYDKDF (reference sequence). V shed 9 bases and J shed 9 bases, with 21 bases lying between them. The CDR3 is 14 residues long. The CDR3 region is CATDPGLPTPEQFF. CDR3 DNA sequence: TGTGCCACGGATCCGGGACTGCCCACCCCTGAGCAGTTCTTC.

Ten or more counts support this clonotype. The chain couples TRBV30 to TRBJ2-5, with D uncertain. The CDR3 covers 13 residues. From germline, CDR1 is GTSNPN and CDR2 SVGIG (reference sequence). The V end was cut by 5 bases, the J end by 1 base, with 11 bases between. CDR3 coding DNA: TGTGCCTGGGGCCAGGCGGCCCAAGAGACCCAGTACTTC. Its protein is CAWGQAAQETQYF.

This clonotype was counted at least ten times. J is TRBJ1-2 and V is TRBV20-1; 8 positions agree with TRBD1. The CDR3 totals 14 residues. Trimming took 1 base from V and 8 from J; bases not matched to a gene: 9. Per the germline V gene, CDR1 is DFQATT and CDR2 is SNEGSKA (reference sequence). The CDR3 DNA is TGCAGTGCTAGAGGGGCCAGGGGGCTTTACGGCTACACCTTC. Its protein is CSARGARGLYGYTF.

This chain joins TRBV4-2 and TRBJ1-6; D not resolved. This CDR3 spans 16 amino acids. CDR1 is LGHNA and CDR2 is YNFKEQ in the germline V gene. V dropped 4 bases and J dropped 2 bases, with 12 bases sitting between them. The CDR3 sequence: CASSPPTGPYNSPLHF. The CDR3 DNA reads as TGTGCCAGCAGCCCCCCAACCGGGCCCTATAATTCACCCCTCCACTTT.

This clonotype occurred once. The gene calls are TRBV7-9 and TRBJ1-6; TRBD1 matches 8 bases. This CDR3 is 15 amino acids long. V was pared by 5 bases and J by 10 bases, with 10 bases of the junction left unmatched. Germline CDR1 reads SEHNR; CDR2 reads FQNEAQ (reference sequence). The CDR3 sequence is CASSPPTGENSPLHF. The CDR3 nucleotides read TGTGCCAGCAGCCCCCCGACAGGGGAGAACTCACCCCTCCACTTT.

In this sample, this clonotype turned up many times. The chain recombines TRBV7-6 with TRBJ2-1; 8 bases match TRBD2. From germline, CDR1 is SGHVS and CDR2 FNYEAQ. The V and J ends lost 7 bases and 10 bases, in that order; junction bases with no gene match: 6. This CDR3 is 12 amino acids long. CDR3 in amino acids: CASTPGGGEQFF. CDR3 in DNA: TGTGCCAGCACCCCCGGGGGGGGAGAGCAGTTCTTC.

There are many counts of this clonotype. The chain employs TRBV6-6 and TRBJ1-5; D gene unclear. V lost 3 bases and J lost 5, with 5 bases in between. The CDR3 contains 12 residues. Germline values: CDR1 MNHNY, CDR2 SVGAGI (reference sequence). CDR3 protein: CASSYGDQPQHF. CDR3 in DNA: TGTGCCAGCAGTTATGGGGATCAGCCCCAGCATTTT.

This clonotype was found many times. V gene TRBV7-2 combines with J gene TRBJ2-2; D remains ambiguous. V dropped 4 bases and J dropped 0 bases, with 3 bases sitting between them. The CDR3 contains 13 residues. Germline assignment: CDR1 SGHTA and CDR2 FQGNSA. The chain's CDR3 is CASSSPNTGELFF. DNA for the CDR3: TGTGCCAGCAGCTCCCCGAACACCGGGGAGCTGTTTTTT. The full variable domain, completed using reference TRBV7-2 and TRBJ2-2, is GAGVSQSPSNKVTEKGKDVELRCDPISGHTALYWYRQSLGQGLEFLIYFQGNSAPDKSGLPSDRFSAERTGGSVSTLTIQRTQQEDSAVYLCASSSPNTGELFFGEGSRLTVL.

This clonotype was detected many times. The chain has TRBV14 and TRBJ2-1; unclear D gene. Germline CDR1 and CDR2: SGHDN and FVKESK. Deletions cut 1 base from V and 8 bases from J, with 6 bases between. The CDR3 has 12 amino acids. CDR3 amino acids: CASSQVHHEQFF. The CDR3 bases are TGTGCCAGCAGCCAAGTTCATCATGAGCAGTTCTTC.

This clonotype was counted many times. This may be a read error, as it is one base from a much larger clone. The rearrangement joins TRBV2 to TRBJ1-2; no clear D gene. Between the trimmed V and J ends, which lost 7 bases and 6 bases, there was a span of 18 bases. CDR3 length equals 14 residues. Germline CDR1 is SNHLY and CDR2 is FYNNEI. CDR3 sequence reads: CASTYEWERDGYTF. CDR3 DNA: TGTGCCAGCACCTATGAGTGGGAAAGGGATGGCTACACCTTC.

The chain has TRBV7-3 and TRBJ2-7; the D gene could be TRBD1 or TRBD2 (5 bases each). The CDR3 length is 15 residues. Trimming left V 2 bases short and J 5 bases short, with 16 bases between. CDR1 is SGHTA and CDR2 is FQGTGA in the germline V gene. The CDR3 protein is CASSLAGARGNEQYF. The CDR3 DNA follows: TGTGCCAGCAGCTTAGCTGGCGCGAGGGGCAACGAGCAGTACTTC.

This clonotype has more than one count but fewer than ten. A much bigger clone sits one base away, suggesting this may be a read error. The V gene is TRBV6-2 or TRBV6-3, the J gene TRBJ2-1, with D perhaps TRBD2 (6 bases). The CDR3 length is 14 residues. Germline loops: CDR1 MNHEY, CDR2 SVGEGT. Trimming pared 5 bases from V and 8 bases from J, leaving 16 bases between. The CDR3 DNA reads TGTGCCAGCAGTCGCCCGGGACTCGGGCATGAGCAGTTCTTC. Translation gives CASSRPGLGHEQFF.

This clonotype was seen at least ten times. The V gene is TRBV12-3 or TRBV12-4, the J gene TRBJ1-3; a possible D gene is TRBD1 (5 bases). The CDR3 is 13 residues long. Trimming removed 3 bases from V and 8 bases from J, with 11 bases in between. The DNA for the CDR3 is TGTGCCAGCAGTTTTGCAGGGAGTGACACCATATATTTT. Its translation: CASSFAGSDTIYF.

This clonotype was seen many times. In DNA, the CDR3 is TGTGCCAGCAGCTTAGTAGTCGGGAGGGAAGATACGCAGTATTTT. It specifies CASSLVVGREDTQYF. The rearrangement joins TRBV7-2 to TRBJ2-3; 8 nucleotides align to TRBD2. In germline, CDR1 is SGHTA, CDR2 FQGNSA. This CDR3 has 15 amino acids. Trimming at V came to 1 base and at J to 5 bases, leaving 5 bases not matched to a gene.